The clone carrying this TCR beta chain was detected only a few times. The Seattle patients, enrolled during active infection, were followed longitudinally. This record belongs to a study of blood T cell repertoires in COVID-19. Whole-study context: Samples came from the United States, Italy and Spain, spanning acute and convalescent COVID-19.

Losses at the gene ends were 4 bases for V and 2 bases for J; bases not matched to a gene: 3. The CDR3 spans 14 residues. Germline V gene sequence: CDR1 SGHTA, CDR2 FQGNSA. Study processing details: From reference gene primer amplification, estimates of nucleated cell counts were derived. Clones were sequenced by immunoSEQ multiplex PCR, and TCRdb holds only the in-frame ones, with some missing. V and J calls and clone size are copied from that table; D and trimming were computed from the DNA. The sample contains 250,000 to 350,000 clones, 84% of which appear only once. The rearrangement links TRBV7-2 to TRBJ2-7, with 9 bases fitting TRBD1. This TCR derives from a person between 65 and 79 years old with COVID-19, enrolled during active disease. Material: peripheral blood. CDR3 sequence reads: CASSYNRGPYEQYF. Here the CDR3 DNA reads TGTGCCAGCAGCTACAACAGGGGGCCCTACGAGCAGTACTTC.